Listed below are T cell receptor beta chains from one sample, sequenced in a study of early T cells in non-severe SARS-CoV-2 infection. In TCRdb, the 5' RACE reads were re-called with MiXCR into one record per CDR3 protein. The sample holds about 56,000 distinct CDR3 sequences, under 12% seen once. Sequenced input: whole blood. Receptors were obtained from an adult who was a healthcare worker with PCR-confirmed SARS-CoV-2 infection or an uninfected control (not recorded which). Each CDR3 is given with its conserved first and last residue. Fields, in order: CDR3 protein, CDR3 DNA, V gene, J gene, clone size, D gene. The D gene is left open where the match is weak. A clone size is listed for some rows: how often the clone was seen (once, few, many), or a class if it is expanded.

CASSLYSGSGRDNEQFF	TGTGCCAGCAGCTTATATAGCGGGAGTGGGAGAGACAATGAGCAGTTCTTC	TRBV13	TRBJ2-1	few	TRBD2
CASSAPGPDTQYF	TGTGCCAGCAGTGCGCCCGGACCGGATACGCAGTATTTT	TRBV25-1	TRBJ2-3	many	-
CASSQDRESFNEKLFF	TGTGCCAGCAGCCAAGATCGGGAGTCCTTTAATGAAAAACTGTTTTTT	TRBV3-1	TRBJ1-4	many	-
CSATDRADTQYF	TGCAGTGCCACGGACAGGGCAGATACGCAGTATTTT	TRBV20-1	TRBJ2-3	many	TRBD1
CASRLAPTGSGEQFF	TGTGCCAGCAGATTAGCCCCAACAGGTAGTGGTGAGCAGTTCTTC	TRBV5-4	TRBJ2-1	many	-
CASSSRDSEQYF	TGTGCCAGCAGCTCCCGGGACTCCGAGCAGTATTTC	TRBV7-6	TRBJ2-7	-	-
CASSMDRLGSYEQYF	TGTGCCAGTTCGATGGACAGATTGGGATCTTACGAGCAGTACTTC	TRBV19	TRBJ2-7	many	-
CASSLGFGEWNIQYF	TGTGCCAGCAGCTTAGGTTTCGGGGAATGGAACATTCAGTACTTC	TRBV7-2	TRBJ2-4	many	-
CSARDGGRAINEQFF	TGCAGTGCTAGAGATGGTGGGAGGGCCATTAATGAGCAGTTCTTC	TRBV20-1	TRBJ2-1	many	TRBD2
CASSLLTGGGGYTF	TGTGCCAGCAGCCTTCTTACAGGGGGCGGTGGCTACACCTTC	TRBV5-4	TRBJ1-2	few	TRBD1
CASSKQETGAETQYF	TGTGCCAGCAGCAAACAAGAAACAGGCGCTGAGACCCAGTACTTC	TRBV12-3/TRBV12-4	TRBJ2-5	many	-
CASSLDRAAENTIYF	TGTGCCAGCAGCTTAGATCGCGCAGCTGAAAACACCATATATTTT	TRBV11-2	TRBJ1-3	few	-
CASSQQGDDTEAFF	TGTGCCAGCAGCCAGCAGGGGGACGACACTGAAGCTTTCTTT	TRBV7-3	TRBJ1-1	few	TRBD1
CASSLSGVGDSGNTIYF	TGCGCCAGCAGCTTGAGTGGTGTCGGAGACTCTGGAAACACCATATATTTT	TRBV5-1	TRBJ1-3	many	-
CASSLLTSGRRYEQFF	TGTGCCAGCAGCTTGCTGACTAGCGGGAGACGGTATGAGCAGTTCTTC	TRBV11-2	TRBJ2-1	few	TRBD2
CASSPGGSTNEKLFF	TGTGCCAGCAGTCCGGGGGGGTCAACTAATGAAAAACTGTTTTTT	TRBV12-3/TRBV12-4	TRBJ1-4	few	-
CASSHTGTGAVREQYF	TGTGCCAGCTCCCACACCGGGACAGGGGCCGTTCGCGAGCAGTACTTC	TRBV18	TRBJ2-7	few	TRBD1
CSAPGPSSGVNEQFF	TGCAGTGCCCCGGGGCCTTCAAGTGGGGTAAATGAGCAGTTCTTC	TRBV20-1	TRBJ2-1	many	-